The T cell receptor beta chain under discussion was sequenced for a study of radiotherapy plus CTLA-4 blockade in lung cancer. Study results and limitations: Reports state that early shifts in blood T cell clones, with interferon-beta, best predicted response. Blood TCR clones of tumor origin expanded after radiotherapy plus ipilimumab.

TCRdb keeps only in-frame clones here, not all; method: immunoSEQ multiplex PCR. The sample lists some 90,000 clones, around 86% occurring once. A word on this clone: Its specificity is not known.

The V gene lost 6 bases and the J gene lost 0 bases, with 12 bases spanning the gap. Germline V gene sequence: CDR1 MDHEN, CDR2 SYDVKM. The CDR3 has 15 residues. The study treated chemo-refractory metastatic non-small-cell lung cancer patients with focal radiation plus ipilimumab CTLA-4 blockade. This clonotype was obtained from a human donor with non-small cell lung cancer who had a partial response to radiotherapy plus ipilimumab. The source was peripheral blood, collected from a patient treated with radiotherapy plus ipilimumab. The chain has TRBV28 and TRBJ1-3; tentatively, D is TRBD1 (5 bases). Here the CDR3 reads CASRRQGPSGNTIYF. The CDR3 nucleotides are TGTGCCAGCAGGCGTCAGGGCCCCTCTGGAAACACCATATATTTT.